This T cell receptor beta chain derives from a study of T cell changes during pregnancy in multiple sclerosis. The table came from immunoSEQ multiplex PCR; TCRdb's copy has only in-frame clones and leaves some out. The sample consists of under 95,000 clones, 90% to 95% of them appearing once. The sequences come from peripheral blood, collected after pregnancy. This sequence originates from a female donor in good health, enrolled as a control in a pregnancy study.

In DNA, the CDR3 is TGTGCCTCCTTGGGGGACTTTCGCGATGAAAAACTGTTTTTT. Residues: CASLGDFRDEKLFF. The rearrangement joins TRBV28 to TRBJ1-4, with TRBD1 as a possible D gene (5 bases). CDR3 length: 14 amino acids. The germline gives CDR1 MDHEN, CDR2 SYDVKM. Trimming removed 11 bases from V and 6 bases from J, with 19 bases in between.